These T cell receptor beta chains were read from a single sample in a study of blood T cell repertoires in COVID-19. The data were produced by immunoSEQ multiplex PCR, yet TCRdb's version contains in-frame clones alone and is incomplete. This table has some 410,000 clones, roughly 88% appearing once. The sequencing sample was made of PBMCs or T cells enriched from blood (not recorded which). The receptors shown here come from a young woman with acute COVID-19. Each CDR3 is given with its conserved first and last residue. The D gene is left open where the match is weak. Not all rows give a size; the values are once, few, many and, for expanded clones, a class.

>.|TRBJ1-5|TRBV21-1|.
CASSKAPSYSNQPQHF
TGTGCCAGCAGCAAAGCCCCCAGTTATAGCAATCAGCCCCAGCATTTT
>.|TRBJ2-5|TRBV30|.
CAWSVRGETQYF
TGTGCCTGGAGTGTGAGAGGAGAGACCCAGTACTTC
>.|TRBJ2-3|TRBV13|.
CASTLGGGTDTQYF
TGTGCCAGCACCCTAGGGGGAGGCACAGATACGCAGTATTTT
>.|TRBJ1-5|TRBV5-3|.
CARQGRWYQPQHF
TGTGCCAGACAGGGCAGATGGTATCAGCCCCAGCATTTT
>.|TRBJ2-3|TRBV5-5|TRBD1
CASSVQGVNTQYF
TGTGCCAGCAGCGTGCAGGGGGTCAATACGCAGTATTTT
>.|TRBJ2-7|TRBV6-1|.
CASSDKSEQYF
TGTGCCAGCAGTGACAAGAGCGAGCAGTACTTC
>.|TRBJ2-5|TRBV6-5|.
CASRPQGFLGETQYF
TGTGCCAGCAGACCCCAGGGGTTTTTAGGAGAGACCCAGTACTTC
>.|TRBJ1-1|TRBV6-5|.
CASNFWDSNTEAFF
TGTGCCAGCAACTTTTGGGACTCCAACACTGAAGCTTTCTTT
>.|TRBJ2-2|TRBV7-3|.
CASSPGVATNTGELFF
TGTGCCAGCAGCCCAGGGGTCGCCACTAACACCGGGGAGCTGTTTTTT
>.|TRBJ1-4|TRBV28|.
CASSPGSAREKLFF
TGTGCCAGCAGCCCTGGGAGCGCAAGGGAAAAACTGTTTTTT
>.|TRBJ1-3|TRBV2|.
CASSEFQGSSGNTIYF
TGTGCCAGCAGTGAATTCCAGGGATCGTCTGGAAACACCATATATTTT
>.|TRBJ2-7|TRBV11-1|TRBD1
CAVQGERSYEQYF
TGTGCCGTCCAGGGGGAACGTTCCTACGAGCAGTACTTC
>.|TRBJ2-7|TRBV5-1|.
CASSLGWGDRSGQYF
TGCGCCAGCAGCTTGGGCTGGGGCGACAGGTCTGGGCAGTACTTC
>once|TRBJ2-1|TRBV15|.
CATSRGDLPGEQFF
TGTGCCACCAGCAGAGGCGATCTCCCGGGGGAGCAGTTCTTC
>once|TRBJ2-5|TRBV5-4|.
CASSLGAVKETQYF
TGTGCCAGCAGCTTGGGGGCAGTAAAAGAGACCCAGTACTTC
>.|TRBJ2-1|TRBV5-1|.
CASSLRTNEQFF
TGCGCCAGCAGCTTAAGGACTAACGAGCAGTTCTTC
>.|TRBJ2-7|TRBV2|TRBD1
CASRTGGGSYEQYF
TGTGCCAGCAGGACAGGGGGCGGCTCCTACGAGCAGTACTTC
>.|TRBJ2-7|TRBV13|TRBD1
CASSSLGQGVHEQYF
TGTGCCAGCAGCTCCCTGGGGCAGGGGGTCCACGAGCAGTACTTC
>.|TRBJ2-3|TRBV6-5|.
CAVKTSVTDTQYF
TGTGCCGTAAAGACTAGTGTGACAGATACGCAGTATTTT
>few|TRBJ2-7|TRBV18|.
CASSPTSQGRSYEQYF
TGTGCCAGCTCACCCACGAGTCAGGGGCGGTCCTACGAGCAGTACTTC
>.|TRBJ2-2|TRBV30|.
CAWSDGNTGELFF
TGTGCCTGGAGTGACGGGAACACCGGGGAGCTGTTTTTT
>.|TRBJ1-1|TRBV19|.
CASRTTGTSEAFF
TGTGCCAGTAGGACAACAGGGACCTCTGAAGCTTTCTTT
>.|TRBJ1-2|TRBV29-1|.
CSVAQGYGYTF
TGCAGCGTTGCACAGGGCTATGGCTACACCTTC
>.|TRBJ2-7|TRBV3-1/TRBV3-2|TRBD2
CASSHQSGGYLGEQYF
TGTGCCAGCAGCCATCAATCGGGGGGGTATCTGGGCGAGCAGTACTTC
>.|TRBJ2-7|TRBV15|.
CATSRVPPAASYEQYF
TGTGCCACCAGCAGAGTTCCCCCCGCGGCCTCCTACGAGCAGTACTTC
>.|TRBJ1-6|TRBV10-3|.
CAISQGGSPLHF
TGTGCCATCAGTCAGGGCGGTTCACCCCTCCACTTT
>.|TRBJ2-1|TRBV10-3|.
CAISEGGYNEQFF
TGTGCCATCAGTGAGGGGGGGTACAATGAGCAGTTCTTC
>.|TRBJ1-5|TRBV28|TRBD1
CASSVDRGNQPQHF
TGTGCCAGCAGTGTGGACAGGGGCAATCAGCCCCAGCATTTT
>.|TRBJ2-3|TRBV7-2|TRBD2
CASSQVAGGSDTQYF
TGTGCCAGCAGCCAAGTGGCGGGGGGCTCAGATACGCAGTATTTT
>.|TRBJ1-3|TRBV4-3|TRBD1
CASSHDGTDPGNTIYF
TGCGCCAGCAGCCACGACGGGACAGACCCTGGAAACACCATATATTTT
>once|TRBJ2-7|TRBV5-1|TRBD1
CASSLAGTGGIKQYF
TGCGCCAGCAGCTTGGCCGGGACAGGGGGTATCAAGCAGTACTTC
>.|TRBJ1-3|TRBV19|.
CASSPNQGSGNTIYF
TGTGCCAGTAGCCCGAACCAGGGTTCTGGAAACACCATATATTTT
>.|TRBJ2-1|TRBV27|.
CASSLGTLGYNEQFF
TGTGCCAGCAGTTTAGGGACTTTAGGATACAATGAGCAGTTCTTC
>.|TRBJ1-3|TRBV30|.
CAWNRVGDTIYF
TGTGCCTGGAACAGGGTCGGGGACACCATATATTTT
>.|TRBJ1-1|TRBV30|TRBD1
CAWRGDRVTEAFF
TGTGCCTGGAGGGGTGACAGGGTAACTGAAGCTTTCTTT
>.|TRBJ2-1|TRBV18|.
CASSLSAGYNNEQFF
TGTGCCAGCTCATTGTCGGCAGGGTATAACAATGAGCAGTTCTTC
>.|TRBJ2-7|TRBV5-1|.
CASSLDTEYEQYF
TGCGCCAGCAGCTTGGATACAGAATACGAGCAGTACTTC
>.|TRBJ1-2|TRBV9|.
CASSASGQHYGYTF
TGTGCCAGCAGCGCCTCGGGACAACACTATGGCTACACCTTC
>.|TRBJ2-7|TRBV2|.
CASSEPVRVRQYF
TGTGCCAGCAGTGAACCGGTCAGGGTACGGCAGTACTTC
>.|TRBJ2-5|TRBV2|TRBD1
CASSARTGRQETQYF
TGTGCCAGCAGTGCGCGGACAGGGCGCCAAGAGACCCAGTACTTC
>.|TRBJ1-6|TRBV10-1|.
CASSESINGQFESPLHF
TGCGCCAGCAGTGAGTCAATCAACGGACAGTTTGAGTCACCCCTCCACTTT
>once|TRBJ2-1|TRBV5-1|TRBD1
CASSLGQGYEQFF
TGCGCCAGCAGCTTGGGACAGGGTTACGAGCAGTTCTTC